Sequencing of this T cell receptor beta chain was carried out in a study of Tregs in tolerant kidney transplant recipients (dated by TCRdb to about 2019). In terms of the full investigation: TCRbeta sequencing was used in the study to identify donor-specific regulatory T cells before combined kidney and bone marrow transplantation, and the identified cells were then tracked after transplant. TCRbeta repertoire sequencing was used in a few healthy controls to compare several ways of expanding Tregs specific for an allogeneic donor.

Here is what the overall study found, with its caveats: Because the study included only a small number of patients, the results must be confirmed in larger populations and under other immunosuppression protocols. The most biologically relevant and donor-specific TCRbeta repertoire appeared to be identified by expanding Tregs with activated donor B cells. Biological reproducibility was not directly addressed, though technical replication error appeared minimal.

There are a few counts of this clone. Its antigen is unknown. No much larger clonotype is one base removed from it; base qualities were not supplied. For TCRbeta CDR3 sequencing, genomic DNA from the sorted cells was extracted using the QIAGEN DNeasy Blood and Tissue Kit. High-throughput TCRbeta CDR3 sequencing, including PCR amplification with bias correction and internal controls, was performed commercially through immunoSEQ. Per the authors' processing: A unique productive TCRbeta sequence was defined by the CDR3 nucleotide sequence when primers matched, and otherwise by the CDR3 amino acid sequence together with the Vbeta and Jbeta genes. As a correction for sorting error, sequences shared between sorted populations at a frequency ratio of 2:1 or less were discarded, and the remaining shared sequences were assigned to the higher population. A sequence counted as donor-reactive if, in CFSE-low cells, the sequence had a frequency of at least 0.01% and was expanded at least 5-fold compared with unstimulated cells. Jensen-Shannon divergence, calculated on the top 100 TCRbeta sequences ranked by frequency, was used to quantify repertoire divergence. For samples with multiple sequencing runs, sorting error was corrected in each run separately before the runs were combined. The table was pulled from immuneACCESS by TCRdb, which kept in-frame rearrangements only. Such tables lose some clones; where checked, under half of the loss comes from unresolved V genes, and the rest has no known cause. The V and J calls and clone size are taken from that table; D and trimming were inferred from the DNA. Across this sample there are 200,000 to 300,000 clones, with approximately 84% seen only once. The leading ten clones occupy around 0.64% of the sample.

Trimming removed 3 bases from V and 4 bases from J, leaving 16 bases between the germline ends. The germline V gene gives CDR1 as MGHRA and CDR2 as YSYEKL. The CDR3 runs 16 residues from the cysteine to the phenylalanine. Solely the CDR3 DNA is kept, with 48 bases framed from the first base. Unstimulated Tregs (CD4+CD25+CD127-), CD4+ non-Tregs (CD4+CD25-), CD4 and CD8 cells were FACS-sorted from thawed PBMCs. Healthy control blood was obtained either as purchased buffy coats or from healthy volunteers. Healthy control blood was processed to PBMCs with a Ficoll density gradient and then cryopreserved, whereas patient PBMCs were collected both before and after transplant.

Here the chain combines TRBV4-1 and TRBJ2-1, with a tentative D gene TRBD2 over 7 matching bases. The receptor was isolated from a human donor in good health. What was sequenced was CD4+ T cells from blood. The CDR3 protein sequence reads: CASSHAQGGAYNEQFF. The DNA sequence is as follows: TGCGCCAGCAGCCATGCACAGGGAGGGGCTTACAATGAGCAGTTCTTC.